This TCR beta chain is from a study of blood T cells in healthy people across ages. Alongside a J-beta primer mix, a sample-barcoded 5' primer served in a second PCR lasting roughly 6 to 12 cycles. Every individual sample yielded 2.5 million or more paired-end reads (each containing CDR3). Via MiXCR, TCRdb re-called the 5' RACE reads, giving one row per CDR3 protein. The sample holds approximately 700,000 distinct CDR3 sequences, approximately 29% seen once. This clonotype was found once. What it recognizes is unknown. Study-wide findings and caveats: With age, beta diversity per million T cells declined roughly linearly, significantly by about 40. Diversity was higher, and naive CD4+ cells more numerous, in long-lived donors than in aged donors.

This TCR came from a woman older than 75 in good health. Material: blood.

CDR3 loop: CASSPSRTGKVYEQYF. The CDR3 DNA is TGTGCCAGCAGTCCGTCTCGGACAGGGAAAGTGTACGAGCAGTACTTC. The chain uses TRBV27 and TRBJ2-7, with TRBD1 matching over 8 bases. Trimming cost V 5 bases and J 4 bases; bases outside gene matches: 13. The CDR3 runs 16 residues. The germline V gene has CDR1 MNHEY and CDR2 SMNVEV (reference sequence).